Listed below are T cell receptor beta chains from one sample, sequenced in a study of T cell responses to AZD1222 COVID-19 vaccine. TCRdb's table, derived via immunoSEQ multiplex PCR, lists solely in-frame clones and lacks some. Of 90,000 to 130,000 clones listed, around 85% are singletons. The material was peripheral blood, obtained on day 0 of AZD1222 vaccination. The receptors here all came from an adult in good health. CDR3s include the opening cysteine and the closing phenylalanine or tryptophan. A D gene is named only where the DNA matches it firmly. Only some rows state a clone size, as once, few, many or a class for expanded clones.

CDR3 DNA | CDR3 protein | V gene | clone size | D gene | J gene
TGTGCCAGCAGCCCCATCAACCGGGACAGGGCGACCTACGAGCAGTACTTC | CASSPINRDRATYEQYF | TRBV11-2 | few | TRBD1 | TRBJ2-7
TGTGCCAGCAGCGTAGACACTAGCGGGAGGGGGGAGCTGTTTTTT | CASSVDTSGRGELFF | TRBV9 | - | TRBD2 | TRBJ2-2
TGTGCCAGCAGTGACGGGACAGGGGCCAACACTGAAGCTTTCTTT | CASSDGTGANTEAFF | TRBV6-4 | - | TRBD1 | TRBJ1-1
TGTGCCAGCTCACCACTCCGGGACGGCAATCAGCCCCAGCATTTT | CASSPLRDGNQPQHF | TRBV18 | - | - | TRBJ1-5
TGTGCCAGCCGGGCAGGGATAGCGGGGACCTACAATGAGCAGTTCTTC | CASRAGIAGTYNEQFF | TRBV7-2 | few | TRBD2 | TRBJ2-1
TGCGCCAGCAGCTTTACAGTTAATGAAAAACTGTTTTTT | CASSFTVNEKLFF | TRBV5-1 | - | - | TRBJ1-4
TGTGCCAGCAGCTTAGTGGGCGCGATCCAAGAGACCCAGTACTTC | CASSLVGAIQETQYF | TRBV7-2 | - | - | TRBJ2-5
TGTGCCAGCAGCGTACAGGCGCAGGGGAACTATGGCTACACCTTC | CASSVQAQGNYGYTF | TRBV9 | - | - | TRBJ1-2
TGTGCCAGCAGATGGGACCCCAGGGACTCCTACAATGAGCAGTTCTTC | CASRWDPRDSYNEQFF | TRBV5-8 | - | - | TRBJ2-1
TGTGCCAGCGGGGGGGAATTCTCCACCGGGGAGCTGTTTTTT | CASGGEFSTGELFF | TRBV2 | few | TRBD2 | TRBJ2-2
TGTGCCATCAGTGAACCGGGACTAGAGCTTTGGGAGCAGTACTTC | CAISEPGLELWEQYF | TRBV10-3 | - | TRBD2 | TRBJ2-7
TGCGCCAGCAGCTCCCCGGGACAGGACTTCCAAGAGACCCAGTACTTC | CASSSPGQDFQETQYF | TRBV5-1 | - | TRBD1 | TRBJ2-5
TGTGCCAGCAGTTACTCGTCGGGGGGGAACTACGAGCAGTACTTC | CASSYSSGGNYEQYF | TRBV6-5 | - | TRBD2 | TRBJ2-7
TGTGCCAGCAGACCTAACAGGGTGAACACCGGGGAGCTGTTTTTT | CASRPNRVNTGELFF | TRBV6-4 | - | - | TRBJ2-2
TGTGCCAGCAGGGGACTAGCGGGTTCCTACAATGAGCAGTTCTTC | CASRGLAGSYNEQFF | TRBV6-5 | - | TRBD2 | TRBJ2-1